The 19 T cell receptor beta chains given below trace back to one sample, sequenced in a study of blood T cell repertoires in COVID-19. Profiled with immunoSEQ multiplex PCR; TCRdb holds only in-frame clones, not every one. The repertoire holds 90,000 to 120,000 clones, roughly 90% seen once, with 4.9% in the top ten. Sequences were obtained from peripheral blood. Receptors originate from a man aged 40-49 years with active or convalescent COVID-19.

This chain uses TRBV5-1 with TRBJ2-1; the match to TRBD1 covers 10 bases. Losses at the gene ends were 0 bases for V and 15 bases for J; bases not matched to a gene: 12. The CDR3 has 15 residues. Germline CDR1 and CDR2: SGHRS and YFSETQ. The CDR3 DNA sequence: TGCGCCAGCAGCTTGGACGGGACAGGGGTCGAAGAGTGGTTCTTC. Translation gives CASSLDGTGVEEWFF.

V is TRBV30 and J is TRBJ1-1; a weak D match, TRBD1 (5 bases). This CDR3 has 14 residues. CDR1 and CDR2 from the germline V gene are GTSNPN and SVGIG (reference sequence). Trimming pared 1 base from V and 1 base from J, leaving 10 bases between. CDR3 DNA: TGTGCCTGGAGTGCGGGACTGGCGAACACTGAAGCTTTCTTT. The encoded protein is CAWSAGLANTEAFF.

This clone was counted a single time. Here the CDR3 DNA reads TGTGCCAGCAGCTTTGCGGGGGACAGCAATCAGCCCCAGCATTTT. Translating it yields CASSFAGDSNQPQHF. V gene TRBV7-2 combines with J gene TRBJ1-5, with a possible D match to TRBD1 (5 bases). V lost 3 bases to trimming and J lost 1 base, with 10 bases between them. Germline V gene lookup returns CDR1 SGHTA and CDR2 FQGNSA. This CDR3 region has 15 residues.

The J gene is TRBJ2-1, the V gene TRBV9; maybe TRBD2 (6 bases). Trimming left V 4 bases short and J 0 bases short, with 11 bases between. This CDR3 has 15 amino acids. Per germline, CDR1 SGDLS and CDR2 YYNGEE. CDR3 coding DNA: TGTGCCAGCAGCCGGGATAGCGGCTCCTACAATGAGCAGTTCTTC. Protein: CASSRDSGSYNEQFF.

This clone was counted once. V and J are TRBV28 and TRBJ1-2; D unresolved. This CDR3 comprises 12 residues. The germline V gene encodes CDR1 MDHEN and CDR2 SYDVKM. V lost 5 bases and J 4 bases, leaving 8 bases between the germline ends. The CDR3 bases are TGTGCCAGCAGTAAACGCGGCTATGGCTACACCTTC. This codes for CASSKRGYGYTF.

V gene TRBV4-3 combines with J gene TRBJ2-7, with unresolved D. Germline V CDR1 and CDR2: LGHNA, YSLEER. The ends were cut back, 1 base at V and 0 bases at J, with 7 bases in the middle. The CDR3 is 14 amino acids. The CDR3 region has the DNA TGCGCCAGCAGCCAAGTATCCAGCTCCTACGAGCAGTACTTC. Protein product: CASSQVSSSYEQYF.

The rearrangement links TRBV7-3 to TRBJ1-2; no firm D call. Per the germline V gene, CDR1 is SGHTA and CDR2 is FQGTGA. This CDR3 region has 13 residues. Trimming left V 5 bases short and J 0 bases short, with 7 bases between. CDR3 bases: TGTGCCAGCAGCCCGAGGTCTAACTATGGCTACACCTTC. Amino acid sequence: CASSPRSNYGYTF.

The CDR3 DNA sequence: TGTGCCAGCAGCTTAGCCGGGACAGCCGATCCTAATGAAAAACTGTTTTTT. It is translated as CASSLAGTADPNEKLFF. The V and J genes are TRBV7-2 and TRBJ1-4; TRBD1 agrees at 7 bases. Germline values: CDR1 SGHTA, CDR2 FQGNSA. CDR3 length: 17 residues. Trimming cost V 0 bases and J 3 bases; bases outside gene matches: 7.

The chain links TRBV6-5 to TRBJ2-1, with D possibly being TRBD2 (7 bases). This CDR3 region has 13 residues. Trimming took off 8 bases at V and 2 bases at J, with 10 bases between the two ends. Germline values: CDR1 MNHEY, CDR2 SVGAGI. The CDR3 coding sequence is TGTGCCAGCCAAGGGGGGGCCTACAATGAGCAGTTCTTC. It encodes CASQGGAYNEQFF.

CDR3 coding DNA: TGTGCCAGCAGTGAAAGGAGGGCAGAGGCGATCTACGAGCAGTACTTC. Translation gives CASSERRAEAIYEQYF. The chain uses TRBV25-1 and TRBJ2-7; D is perhaps TRBD2 (6 bases). V was cut by 2 bases and J by 3 bases, with 17 bases left in between. The CDR3 covers 16 residues. Germline values: CDR1 MGHDK, CDR2 SYGVNS.

The chain joins TRBV6-1 to TRBJ2-4, with no clear D. The CDR3 length is 17 residues. V was shortened by 1 base and J by 0 bases, with 13 bases between the two germline ends. CDR1 and CDR2 from the germline V gene are MNHNS and SASEGT. Here the CDR3 DNA reads TGTGCCAGCAGTGAAGGTGGAGCCATCCTAGCCAAAAACATTCAGTACTTC. As protein: CASSEGGAILAKNIQYF.

The chain is built from TRBV5-8 and TRBJ1-3; D is perhaps TRBD1 (6 bases). Trimming took 1 base from V and 1 from J, leaving 12 bases between them. From germline, CDR1 is SGHTS and CDR2 YDEGEE. This CDR3 contains 16 residues. The CDR3 region is CASSLLPQGSGNTIYF. As DNA, the CDR3 is TGTGCCAGCAGCTTGCTTCCACAGGGTTCTGGAAACACCATATATTTT.

The V call is TRBV30, the J call TRBJ1-1; D perhaps matches TRBD1 (5 bases). CDR1 and CDR2 from the germline V gene are GTSNPN and SVGIG (reference sequence). There are 14 residues in the CDR3. Trimming stripped 2 bases from V and 0 bases from J, with 10 bases between. CDR3 protein: CAWSRDLLNTEAFF. The CDR3 DNA reads as TGTGCCTGGAGTCGGGACTTATTGAACACTGAAGCTTTCTTT.

This rearrangement joins TRBV5-4 to TRBJ1-2; 7 positions match TRBD1. Germline V gene data show CDR1 as SGHNT and CDR2 as YYREEE (reference sequence). Losses at the gene ends were 0 bases for V and 6 bases for J; bases not matched to a gene: 5. The CDR3 runs to 14 residues. The CDR3 loop is CASSLGQGINGYTF. The DNA for the CDR3 is TGTGCCAGCAGCTTGGGACAGGGTATCAATGGCTACACCTTC.

The chain links TRBV6-5 to TRBJ1-1; D perhaps matches TRBD1 (6 bases). The germline V gene encodes CDR1 MNHEY and CDR2 SVGAGI. The CDR3 runs 13 residues. V lost 10 bases to trimming and J lost 4 bases, with 16 bases between them. The CDR3 here is CANRQAPSTEAFF. CDR3 bases: TGTGCCAACAGACAGGCCCCTAGCACTGAAGCTTTCTTT.

The rearrangement joins TRBV7-2 to TRBJ1-4, with D possibly TRBD1 on 5 matching bases. The CDR3 runs 15 residues. V was cut by 5 bases and J by 5 bases, with 15 bases left in between. The germline CDR1 and CDR2 sequences are SGHTA and FQGNSA. CDR3 bases: TGTGCCAGCAGCCCCGGCGACAGCGCCAATGAAAAACTGTTTTTT. Translated: CASSPGDSANEKLFF.

The rearrangement uses TRBV18 and TRBJ1-5; weak D call: TRBD1 (6 bases). The germline CDR1 and CDR2 sequences are KGHSH and LQKENI. Trimming removed 6 bases at V and 7 bases at J, with 13 bases between. The CDR3 spans 13 residues. The CDR3 sequence: CASSLDRSQPQHF. The CDR3 coding sequence is TGTGCCAGCTCCCTCGACAGGTCACAGCCCCAGCATTTT.

V is TRBV7-8 and J is TRBJ1-5; 7 nucleotides align to TRBD1. V lost 5 bases to trimming and J lost 6 bases; unmatched junction nucleotides: 7. This CDR3 has 14 amino acids. Looked up from germline, CDR1 is SGHVS and CDR2 is FQNEAQ. As DNA, the CDR3 is TGTGCCAGCAGCCCCAGGGGGTTCGGTCAGCCCCAGCATTTT. Translated: CASSPRGFGQPQHF.

V gene TRBV5-6 combines with J gene TRBJ1-1; 9 bases fit TRBD1. CDR1 and CDR2 (germline): SGHDT, YYEEEE. Losses at the gene ends were 7 bases for V and 4 bases for J; bases not matched to a gene: 8. The CDR3 runs to 14 residues. The CDR3 spells CASGYRGRGTEAFF. The CDR3 nucleotides read TGTGCCAGCGGGTACAGGGGGCGCGGCACTGAAGCTTTCTTT. The variable domain in full, with the rest retrieved from reference TRBV5-6 and TRBJ1-1, is DAGVTQSPTHLIKTRGQQVTLRCSPKSGHDTVSWYQQALGQGPQFIFQYYEEEERQRGNFPDRFSGHQFPNYSSELNVNALLLGDSALYLCASGYRGRGTEAFFGQGTRLTVV.